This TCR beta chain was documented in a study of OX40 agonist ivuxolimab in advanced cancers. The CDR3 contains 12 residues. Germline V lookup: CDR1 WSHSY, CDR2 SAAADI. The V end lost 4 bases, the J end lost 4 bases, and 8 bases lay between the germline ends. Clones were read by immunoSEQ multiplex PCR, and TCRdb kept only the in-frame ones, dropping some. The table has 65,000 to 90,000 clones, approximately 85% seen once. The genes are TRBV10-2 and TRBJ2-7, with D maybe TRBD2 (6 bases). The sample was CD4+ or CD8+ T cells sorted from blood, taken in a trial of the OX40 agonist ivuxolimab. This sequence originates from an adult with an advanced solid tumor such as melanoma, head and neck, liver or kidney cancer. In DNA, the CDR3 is TGCGCCAGCAGTGGTAGCGGTTACGAGCAGTACTTC. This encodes CASSGSGYEQYF.